The entry that follows covers one TCR beta chain sequence. The antigen is undetermined. The V end was cut by 5 bases, the J end by 1 base, with 9 bases between. In germline, CDR1 is SGHVS, CDR2 FNYEAQ. This CDR3 has 13 amino acids. This entry belongs to a study of radiation and T cells in renal cell carcinoma. Sequenced by immunoSEQ multiplex PCR; TCRdb stores in-frame clones only, minus some. The sample yields some 26,000 clones, roughly 80% seen once. Time point reported: blood 2 weeks post-SBRT. As for treatment: 15 Gy SBRT to primary tumor, nephrectomy 4 weeks later. The tumor was a clear cell renal cell carcinoma. Broader study findings: Pretreatment tumor biopsies were lacking, so baseline clonotypes are unknown.

The clonotype was recovered from a man aged 55-75 years with renal cell carcinoma. This specimen was blood, taken from a patient whose treatment included radiotherapy and nephrectomy. The chain combines TRBV7-6 with TRBJ2-7, with D possibly matching TRBD1 (6 bases). The CDR3 spells CASSIGQSYEQYF. CDR3 in DNA: TGTGCCAGCAGCATCGGACAGTCCTACGAGCAGTACTTC.